The 22 T cell receptor beta chains listed next were all sequenced from one sample in a study of cytomegalovirus exposure and HLA in healthy donors. Vbeta (60) and Jbeta (13) primers were used in the PCR. Assay: immunoSEQ multiplex PCR; the TCRdb copy retains only in-frame clones and omits some. This sample carries 100,000 or so clones, around 84% of them seen once, and the ten largest clones take around 10%. Sample: PBMCs. Receptors were obtained from a human donor in good health.

As to this clone: One end of the junction is discordant with germline, which a read error may explain. This chain connects TRBV7-2 to TRBJ2-2; tentatively, D is TRBD2 (5 bases). The germline gives CDR1 SGHTA, CDR2 FQGNSA. This CDR3 has 12 amino acids. In DNA form, the CDR3 reads TGTGCCAGCAGCCTCTACACCGGGGAGCTGCTTTTT. Residues: CASSLYTGELLF.

The chain has TRBV10-2 and TRBJ1-1; 8 bases are shared with TRBD1. The CDR3 is 18 residues long. V was pared by 3 bases and J by 3 bases, with 15 bases of the junction left unmatched. Per the germline V gene, CDR1 is WSHSY and CDR2 is SAAADI. This CDR3 is CASSDRQTGGGGYTEAFF. CDR3 in DNA: TGCGCCAGCAGTGACCGACAAACAGGGGGAGGAGGGTACACTGAAGCTTTCTTT.

J is TRBJ2-1 and V is TRBV2; a possible D gene is TRBD1 (5 bases). The ends were cut back, 4 bases at V and 0 bases at J, with 10 bases in the middle. Germline CDR1 SNHLY, CDR2 FYNNEI. This CDR3 has 15 amino acids. The CDR3 region is CASSAEDSSYNEQFF. CDR3 DNA sequence: TGTGCCAGCAGTGCCGAAGACAGCTCCTACAATGAGCAGTTCTTC.

The chain uses TRBV14 and TRBJ1-1; TRBD1 matches at 7 bases. The CDR3 spans 16 residues. Germline lookup yields CDR1 SGHDN and CDR2 FVKESK. V lost 0 bases, J lost 0 bases, and 4 bases stayed unmatched. CDR3 in DNA: TGTGCCAGCAGCCAAGATTATGGACAGGTGAACACTGAAGCTTTCTTT. It is translated as CASSQDYGQVNTEAFF. Complete variable domain (other parts from reference TRBV14 and TRBJ1-1): EAGVTQFPSHSVIEKGQTVTLRCDPISGHDNLYWYRRVMGKEIKFLLHFVKESKQDESGMPNNRFLAERTGGTYSTLKVQPAELEDSGVYFCASSQDYGQVNTEAFFGQGTRLTVV.

CDR3 sequence: CASSDSGGVADTQYF. For the CDR3, the DNA is TGTGCCAGCAGTGACTCGGGGGGAGTTGCAGATACGCAGTATTTT. The chain recombines TRBV6-4 with TRBJ2-3; tentatively, D is TRBD2 (6 bases). This CDR3 has 15 amino acids. V was trimmed by 0 bases and J by 4 bases, leaving 11 bases between them. Per the germline V gene, CDR1 is MRHNA and CDR2 is SNTAGT.

The rearrangement links TRBV7-3 to TRBJ1-1, with D perhaps matching TRBD1 (6 bases). The V and J ends lost 5 bases and 2 bases respectively, with 12 bases between them. This CDR3 has 14 residues. Per the germline V gene, CDR1 is SGHTA and CDR2 is FQGTGA. This chain's CDR3 is CASSLGQRNTEAFF. As DNA, the CDR3 is TGTGCCAGCAGCCTCGGACAGAGAAACACTGAAGCTTTCTTT.

This clone was counted once. The chain recombines TRBV27 with TRBJ2-3, with D tentatively TRBD1 (6 bases). Germline-derived CDR1 and CDR2 are MNHEY and SMNVEV (reference sequence). There are 13 residues in the CDR3. The V and J ends lost 7 bases and 4 bases respectively, with 12 bases between them. CDR3 sequence (DNA): TGTGCCAGCAAGACAGGAGCCCCAGATACGCAGTATTTT. Protein sequence: CASKTGAPDTQYF.

The genes are TRBV7-9 and TRBJ2-2; 7 nucleotides match TRBD1. The germline V gene encodes CDR1 SEHNR and CDR2 FQNEAQ (reference sequence). J gave up 4 bases and V 3 bases, and 5 bases lay outside the gene matches. The CDR3 extends over 15 amino acids. Here the CDR3 reads CASSFRTGSTGELFF. CDR3 DNA sequence: TGTGCCAGCAGCTTCCGGACAGGAAGCACCGGGGAGCTGTTTTTT.

The chain is built from TRBV27 and TRBJ2-5, with a weak D call TRBD1 (6 bases). CDR1 and CDR2 (germline): MNHEY, SMNVEV (reference sequence). The V and J ends lost 4 bases and 1 base respectively, with 13 bases between them. The CDR3 consists of 15 residues. CDR3 nucleotides: TGTGCCAGCAGTTGGGGGCGGGTAGGCCAAGAGACCCAGTACTTC. This gives the protein CASSWGRVGQETQYF.

This clone was seen more than once but under ten times. The rearrangement links TRBV4-3 to TRBJ1-2; TRBD1 aligns across 8 bases. The CDR3 length is 14 residues. Germline trimming cut 3 bases from V and 5 bases from J; bases unmatched to any gene: 5. Germline V CDR1 and CDR2: LGHNA, YSLEER. Here the CDR3 reads CASSQQGAGYGYTF. The CDR3, as DNA: TGCGCCAGCAGCCAGCAGGGGGCAGGTTATGGCTACACCTTC.

The V gene is TRBV19, the J gene TRBJ2-1, with TRBD2 identical over 14 bases. This CDR3 comprises 16 residues. The J segment lost 8 bases and the V segment lost 8 bases, leaving 11 bases of the junction unmatched. The germline V gene has CDR1 LNHDA and CDR2 SQIVND (reference sequence). CDR3 nucleotides: TGTGCCAGTCCTTATACGACTAGCGGGAGGGTCGATGAGCAGTTCTTC. Residues: CASPYTTSGRVDEQFF.

This clone is a singleton in its sample. The V call is TRBV6-5, the J call TRBJ1-2; TRBD1 is a possible D gene (5 bases). V gave up 5 bases and J gave up 2 bases, with 15 bases separating them. This CDR3 is 15 amino acids long. CDR1 MNHEY and CDR2 SVGAGI come from the germline V gene. CDR3 nucleotides: TGTGCCAGCAGTCCAATCGAACAGGAAAACTATGGCTACACCTTC. Translated, it gives CASSPIEQENYGYTF.

The rearrangement links TRBV28 to TRBJ2-7; 7 positions agree with TRBD1. The V and J ends lost 10 bases and 4 bases, in that order; junction bases with no gene match: 7. Per germline, CDR1 MDHEN and CDR2 SYDVKM. This CDR3 contains 12 residues. This chain's CDR3 is CATEQGRYEQYF. For the CDR3, the DNA is TGTGCCACCGAACAGGGGCGGTACGAGCAGTACTTC.

This clone came up once. J is TRBJ1-1 and V is TRBV18, with TRBD1 identical over 9 bases. The CDR3 totals 17 residues. Unmatched junction bases numbered 10, after V lost 2 bases and J lost 3 bases. The germline V gene has CDR1 KGHSH and CDR2 LQKENI. In nucleotides, the CDR3 is TGTGCCAGCTCACCAAGGGACAGGGTAGGCGTCGACACTGAAGCTTTCTTT. Its protein is CASSPRDRVGVDTEAFF.

The rearrangement links TRBV7-2 to TRBJ2-7; TRBD1 matches at 8 bases. The CDR3 extends over 12 amino acids. Germline CDR1 SGHTA, CDR2 FQGNSA. Trimming removed 5 bases from V and 5 bases from J; junction bases left unmatched: 2. DNA of the CDR3: TGTACCAGCAGCCTCAGGGGGCACGAGCAGTACTTC. It encodes CTSSLRGHEQYF.

The chain employs TRBV6-5 and TRBJ2-2; possible D gene TRBD1, 7 bases. The germline V gene has CDR1 MNHEY and CDR2 SVGAGI. The V end lost 8 bases, the J end lost 8 bases, and 18 bases lay between the germline ends. The CDR3 loop spans 14 amino acids. Here the CDR3 DNA reads TGTGCCAGCCTCAGGGGGAGGCCCGGTGGGGAGCTGTTTTTT. Its translation is CASLRGRPGGELFF.

In this sample, this clone turned up a few times. This rearrangement joins TRBV6-5 to TRBJ1-4, with 8 positions matching TRBD1. After removal of 2 bases from V and 8 bases from J, the junction contained 7 bases not matched to a gene. There are 15 residues in the CDR3. Germline CDR1 and CDR2: MNHEY and SVGAGI. The CDR3 sequence: CASSYQQGVTEKLFF. Here the CDR3 DNA reads TGTGCCAGCAGTTACCAACAGGGGGTTACCGAAAAACTGTTTTTT.

The V call is TRBV28, the J call TRBJ1-4; the match to TRBD1 covers 10 bases. This CDR3 region has 12 residues. V shed 7 bases and J 8 bases; nucleotides not matched to a gene: 1. Germline V gene sequence: CDR1 MDHEN, CDR2 SYDVKM. The CDR3 is CASTDRGEKLFF. In DNA, the CDR3 is TGTGCCAGCACGGACAGGGGGGAAAAACTGTTTTTT.

The chain links TRBV27 to TRBJ1-5, with 9 bases aligning to TRBD1. This CDR3 is 15 amino acids long. The V segment lost 6 bases and the J segment 2 bases; nucleotides outside the gene matches: 5. Germline V gene data show CDR1 as MNHEY and CDR2 as SMNVEV (reference sequence). CDR3 in amino acids: CASSLDRGGNQPQHF. In DNA, the CDR3 is TGTGCCAGCAGCCTCGACAGGGGGGGCAATCAGCCCCAGCATTTT.

This chain uses TRBV5-1 with TRBJ1-2, with TRBD1 matching over 10 bases. The germline gives CDR1 SGHRS, CDR2 YFSETQ. With V trimmed by 4 bases and J by 4 bases, 7 bases remained unmatched. This CDR3 is built from 15 residues. The CDR3 DNA sequence: TGCGCCAGCAGCCGTGACAGGGGGCAGAGCTATGGCTACACCTTC. Translated: CASSRDRGQSYGYTF.

The chain combines TRBV25-1 with TRBJ2-3, with 9 nucleotides matching TRBD1. Germline values: CDR1 MGHDK, CDR2 SYGVNS. V gave up 7 bases and J gave up 0 bases; unmatched junction bases: 11. The CDR3 consists of 17 residues. The CDR3 sequence: CASTDISGTGSTDTQYF. CDR3 nucleotides: TGTGCCAGCACCGACATTTCCGGGACAGGGAGCACAGATACGCAGTATTTT.

V gene TRBV7-2 combines with J gene TRBJ2-2; 8 bases fit TRBD2. Unmatched junction bases numbered 7, after V lost 1 base and J lost 0 bases. The CDR3 sequence is 18 residues long. CDR1 is SGHTA, CDR2 FQGNSA, per germline. DNA of the CDR3: TGTGCCAGCAGCTTAGGCCTCGGACTAGCTGCGAACACCGGGGAGCTGTTTTTT. It encodes CASSLGLGLAANTGELFF.